This TCR beta chain stems from a study of vaccination and CD4 T cells after COVID-19. Whole-study results and caveats: The appearance of a median approximately 90% of reactive clones in convalescent patients occurred only post-vaccination.

This CDR3 region has 13 residues. Looked up from germline, CDR1 is SEHNR and CDR2 is FQNEAQ (reference sequence). Trimming pared 1 base from V and 4 bases from J, leaving 7 bases between. Sequence data for DNA of cultured CD4+ T cells were generated by the Oncomine TCR Beta short-read assay. Genomic DNA was isolated from cultured CD4+ T cells. One entry per CDR3 protein, called by TCRdb with MiXCR from the PCR reads. The table has approximately 11,000 distinct CDR3 sequences, roughly 43% seen once. With respect to this clonotype: Its antigen remains unknown.

Treatment meaning: approximately 9-day PBMC culture with coronavirus spike peptide pools or control peptides (ViraFEST assay). It was before the COVID-19 pandemic (2011-2018) that the unexposed donor's CD4+ T cells were collected. The clonotype was recovered from a human donor in good health. The rearrangement links TRBV7-9 to TRBJ1-2; D call uncertain. Sequencing was performed on CD4+ T cells from blood, cultured in vitro. Here the CDR3 DNA reads TGTGCCAGCAGCTTAGAAAGCCTCTATGGCTACACCTTC. It yields the protein CASSLESLYGYTF. Using reference TRBV7-9 and TRBJ1-2 for the parts outside the CDR3, the full variable domain is DTGVSQNPRHKITKRGQNVTFRCDPISEHNRLYWYRQTLGQGPEFLTYFQNEAQLEKSRLLSDRFSAERPKGSFSTLEIQRTEQGDSAMYLCASSLESLYGYTFGSGTRLTVV.